Given below is one T cell receptor (beta chain) in context. The CDR3 loop spans 14 amino acids. The germline V and J ends were trimmed by 2 bases and 1 base, with 8 bases remaining between them. Germline V gene lookup returns CDR1 MNHEY and CDR2 SVGEGT. The repertoire was sequenced with immunoSEQ multiplex PCR; TCRdb's copy has only in-frame clones and lacks some. The table shows about 170,000 clones, with more than 70% occurring only once. This specimen comes from a study of blood T cell repertoires in COVID-19. Study-level information: T cells, B-cell-depleted T cells, or PBMCs supplied cDNA or gDNA.

Specimen: peripheral blood. This TCR was sampled from a woman aged 70-85 years who had recovered from COVID-19. The chain recombines TRBV6-2 or TRBV6-3 with TRBJ1-2; D unclear. The CDR3 loop reads CASSYRTYNYGYTF. CDR3 nucleotide sequence: TGTGCCAGCAGTTACCGCACTTATAACTATGGCTACACCTTC.